This T cell receptor beta chain originates from a study of spatial heterogeneity in lung cancer. TCRdb used MiXCR to reprocess the 5' RACE reads, holding one entry per CDR3 protein. The data contain over 10,000 distinct CDR3 sequences, around 5% of them singletons. This clonotype was seen a few times. Its target is unknown. Study-level points and caveats: Counts of expanded intratumoral alpha and beta TCRs tracked tumor mutation counts.

Indicated time point: sample taken at primary tumor resection. Sequences were derived from lung tumor tissue, sampled at surgery. The source is a male donor with early-stage non-small cell lung cancer.

In DNA form, the CDR3 reads TGTGCCAGCAGTGAAAATCGAGGGACGGGGAATCAGCCCCAGCATTTT. Its translation: CASSENRGTGNQPQHF. The chain couples TRBV6-1 to TRBJ1-5, with D perhaps matching TRBD1 (5 bases). The CDR3 loop spans 16 amino acids. Trimming cost V 2 bases and J 4 bases, with 15 bases left between them. Germline-derived CDR1 and CDR2 are MNHNS and SASEGT.